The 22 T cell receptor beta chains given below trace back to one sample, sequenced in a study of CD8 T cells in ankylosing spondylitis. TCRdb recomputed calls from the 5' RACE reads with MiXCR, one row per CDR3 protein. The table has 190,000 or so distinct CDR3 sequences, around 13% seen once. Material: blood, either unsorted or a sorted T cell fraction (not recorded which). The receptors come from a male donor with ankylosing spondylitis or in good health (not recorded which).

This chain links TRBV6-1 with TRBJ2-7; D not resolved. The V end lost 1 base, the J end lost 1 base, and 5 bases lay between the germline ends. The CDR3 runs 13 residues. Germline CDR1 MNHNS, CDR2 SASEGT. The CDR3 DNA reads TGTGCCAGCAGTGAAGAGAGTTCCTACGAGCAGTACTTC. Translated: CASSEESSYEQYF.

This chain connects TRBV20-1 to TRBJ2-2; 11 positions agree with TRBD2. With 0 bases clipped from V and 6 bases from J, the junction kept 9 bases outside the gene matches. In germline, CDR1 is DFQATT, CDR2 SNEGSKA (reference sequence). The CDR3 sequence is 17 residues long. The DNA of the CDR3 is TGCAGTGCTAGAGATCAACTAGCGGGGGTGGCTGCCGGGGAGCTGTTTTTT. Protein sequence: CSARDQLAGVAAGELFF.

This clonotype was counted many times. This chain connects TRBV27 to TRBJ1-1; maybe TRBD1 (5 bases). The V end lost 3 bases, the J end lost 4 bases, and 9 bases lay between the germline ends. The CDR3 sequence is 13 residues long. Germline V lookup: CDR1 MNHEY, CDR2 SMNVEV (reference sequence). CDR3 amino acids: CASSFGDLTEAFF. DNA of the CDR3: TGTGCCAGCAGTTTTGGGGACCTCACTGAAGCTTTCTTT.

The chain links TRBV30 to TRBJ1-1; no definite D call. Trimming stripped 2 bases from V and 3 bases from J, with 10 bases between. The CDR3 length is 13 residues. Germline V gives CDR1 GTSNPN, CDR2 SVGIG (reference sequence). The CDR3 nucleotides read TGTGCCTGGAGTATAGGCGGGTACACTGAAGCTTTCTTT. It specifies CAWSIGGYTEAFF.

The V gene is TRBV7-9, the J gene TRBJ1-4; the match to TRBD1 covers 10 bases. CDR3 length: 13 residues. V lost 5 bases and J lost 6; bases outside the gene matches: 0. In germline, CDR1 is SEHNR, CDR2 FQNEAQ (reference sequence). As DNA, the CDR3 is TGTGCCAGCAGCGGACAGGGGGATGAAAAACTGTTTTTT. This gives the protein CASSGQGDEKLFF.

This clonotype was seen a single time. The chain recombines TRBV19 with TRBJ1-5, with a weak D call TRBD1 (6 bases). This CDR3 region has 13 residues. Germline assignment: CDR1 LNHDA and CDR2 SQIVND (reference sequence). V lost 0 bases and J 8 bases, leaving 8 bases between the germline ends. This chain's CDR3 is CASSIDGGEPQHF. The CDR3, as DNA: TGTGCCAGTAGTATAGATGGGGGCGAGCCCCAGCATTTT.

The CDR3 region has the DNA TGTGCCAGCAGCTTTGGCAGGGTCGGGACCTACGAGCAGTACTTC. Translating it yields CASSFGRVGTYEQYF. This rearrangement joins TRBV11-2 to TRBJ2-7; D may be TRBD1 or TRBD2 (5 bases each). The germline CDR1 and CDR2 sequences are SGHAT and FQNNGV. Trimming took off 3 bases at V and 2 bases at J, with 14 bases between the two ends. The CDR3 totals 15 residues.

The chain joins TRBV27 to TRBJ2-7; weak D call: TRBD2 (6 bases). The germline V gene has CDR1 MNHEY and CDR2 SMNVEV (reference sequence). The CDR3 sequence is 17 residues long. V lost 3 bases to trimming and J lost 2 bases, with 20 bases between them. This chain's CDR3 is CASSLRGGTNGAYEQYF. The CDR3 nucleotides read TGTGCCAGCAGTTTGAGGGGCGGGACCAACGGGGCCTACGAGCAGTACTTC.

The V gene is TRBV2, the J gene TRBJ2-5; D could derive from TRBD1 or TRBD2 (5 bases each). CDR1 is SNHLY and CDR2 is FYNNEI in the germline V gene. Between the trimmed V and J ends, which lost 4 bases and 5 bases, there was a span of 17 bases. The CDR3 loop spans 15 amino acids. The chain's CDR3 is CASSATVGWGETQYF. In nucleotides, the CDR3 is TGTGCCAGCAGTGCGACAGTGGGCTGGGGGGAGACCCAGTACTTC.

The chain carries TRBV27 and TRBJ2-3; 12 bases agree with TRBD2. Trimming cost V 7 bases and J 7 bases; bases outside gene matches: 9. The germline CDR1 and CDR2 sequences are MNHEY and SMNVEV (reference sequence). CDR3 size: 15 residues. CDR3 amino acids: CASTLAGGRIHTQYF. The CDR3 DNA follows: TGTGCCAGCACTCTAGCGGGGGGGCGCATACATACGCAGTATTTT.

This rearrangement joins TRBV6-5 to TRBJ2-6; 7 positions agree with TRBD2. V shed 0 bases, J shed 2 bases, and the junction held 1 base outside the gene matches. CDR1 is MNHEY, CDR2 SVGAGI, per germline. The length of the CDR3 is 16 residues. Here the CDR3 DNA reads TGTGCCAGCAGTTACTCGGGAGGGGCTGGGGCCAACGTCCTGACTTTC. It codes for CASSYSGGAGANVLTF.

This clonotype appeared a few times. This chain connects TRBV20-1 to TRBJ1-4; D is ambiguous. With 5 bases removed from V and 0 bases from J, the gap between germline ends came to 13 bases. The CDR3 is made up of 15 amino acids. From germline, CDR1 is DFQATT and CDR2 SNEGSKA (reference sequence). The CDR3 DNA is TGCAGTGCTTTCGTTCCCGGCGCAACTAATGAAAAACTGTTTTTT. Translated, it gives CSAFVPGATNEKLFF.

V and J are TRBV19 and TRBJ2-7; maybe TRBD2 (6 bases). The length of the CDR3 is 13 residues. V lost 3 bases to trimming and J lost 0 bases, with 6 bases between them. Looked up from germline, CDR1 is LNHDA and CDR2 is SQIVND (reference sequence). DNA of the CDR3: TGTGCCAGTAGTATCGGGGGCTCCTACGAGCAGTACTTC. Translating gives CASSIGGSYEQYF.

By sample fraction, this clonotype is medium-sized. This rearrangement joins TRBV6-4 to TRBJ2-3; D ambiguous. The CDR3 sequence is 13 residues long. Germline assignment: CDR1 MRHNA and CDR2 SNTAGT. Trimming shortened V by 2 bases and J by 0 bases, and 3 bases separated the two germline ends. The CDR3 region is CASSDASTDTQYF. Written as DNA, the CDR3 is TGTGCCAGCAGTGACGCTAGCACAGATACGCAGTATTTT.

Here the CDR3 DNA reads TGTGCCTGGAGTCGGCTGAACACTGAAGCTTTCTTT. Its translation: CAWSRLNTEAFF. V gene TRBV30 combines with J gene TRBJ1-1, with no clear D. CDR3 size: 12 residues. Germline V CDR1 and CDR2: GTSNPN, SVGIG (reference sequence). Trimming left V 2 bases short and J 0 bases short, with 4 bases between.

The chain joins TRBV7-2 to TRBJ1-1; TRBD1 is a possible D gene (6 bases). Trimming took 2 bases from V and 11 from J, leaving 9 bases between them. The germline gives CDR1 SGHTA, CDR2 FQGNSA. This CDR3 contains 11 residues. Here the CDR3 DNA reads TGTGCCAGCAGCTTATGGGACATCGCTTTCTTT. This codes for CASSLWDIAFF.

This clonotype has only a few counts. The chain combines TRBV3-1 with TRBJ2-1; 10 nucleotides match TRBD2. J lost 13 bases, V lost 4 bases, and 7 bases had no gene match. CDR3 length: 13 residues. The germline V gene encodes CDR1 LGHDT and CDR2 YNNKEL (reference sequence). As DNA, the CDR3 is TGTGCCAGCAGCCCCCTAACTAGCGGGGATCAGTTCTTC. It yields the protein CASSPLTSGDQFF.

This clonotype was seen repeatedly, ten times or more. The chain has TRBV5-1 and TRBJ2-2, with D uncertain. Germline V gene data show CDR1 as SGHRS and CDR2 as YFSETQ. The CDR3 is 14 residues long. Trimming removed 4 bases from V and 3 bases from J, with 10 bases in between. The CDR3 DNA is TGCGCCAGCAGCATCTCGACGTACACCGGGGAGCTGTTTTTT. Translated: CASSISTYTGELFF.

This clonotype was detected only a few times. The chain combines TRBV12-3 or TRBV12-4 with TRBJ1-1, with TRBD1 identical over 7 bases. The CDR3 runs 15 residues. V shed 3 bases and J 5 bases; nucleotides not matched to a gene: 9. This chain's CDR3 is CASSFFATGETEAFF. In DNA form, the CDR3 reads TGTGCCAGCAGTTTTTTTGCCACAGGGGAGACTGAAGCTTTCTTT.

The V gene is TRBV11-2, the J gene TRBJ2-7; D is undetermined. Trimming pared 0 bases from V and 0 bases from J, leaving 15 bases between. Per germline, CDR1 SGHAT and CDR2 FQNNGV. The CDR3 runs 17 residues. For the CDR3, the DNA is TGTGCCAGCAGCTTAGAACTACAGACGAGACACTCCTACGAGCAGTACTTC. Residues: CASSLELQTRHSYEQYF. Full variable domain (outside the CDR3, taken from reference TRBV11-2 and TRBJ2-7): EAGVAQSPRYKIIEKRQSVAFWCNPISGHATLYWYQQILGQGPKLLIQFQNNGVVDDSQLPKDRFSAERLKGVDSTLKIQPAKLEDSAVYLCASSLELQTRHSYEQYFGPGTRLTVT.

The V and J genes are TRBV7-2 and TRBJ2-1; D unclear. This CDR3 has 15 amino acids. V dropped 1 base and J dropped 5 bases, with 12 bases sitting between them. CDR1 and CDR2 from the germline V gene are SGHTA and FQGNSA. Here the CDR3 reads CASSLDLGSDNEQFF. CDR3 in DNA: TGTGCCAGCAGCTTAGACTTGGGATCCGACAATGAGCAGTTCTTC.

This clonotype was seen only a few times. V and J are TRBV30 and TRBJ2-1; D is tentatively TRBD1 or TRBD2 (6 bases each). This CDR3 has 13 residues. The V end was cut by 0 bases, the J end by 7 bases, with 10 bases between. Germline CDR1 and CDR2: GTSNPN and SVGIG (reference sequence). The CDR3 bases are TGTGCCTGGAGTGTAGGGGGGAGGAATGAGCAGTTCTTC. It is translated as CAWSVGGRNEQFF.